These 32 T cell receptor beta chains share one sample of origin, sequenced in a study of blood T cell repertoires in COVID-19. Using immunoSEQ multiplex PCR, the repertoire was profiled, and TCRdb retains in-frame clones only, with some absent. Among under 500,000 clones listed, 80% to 90% were seen once. The source material was peripheral blood. The receptor source for this set is a woman aged 25 to 39 with acute or convalescent COVID-19.

The rearrangement uses TRBV27 and TRBJ2-1; 7 bases map to TRBD1. The V gene's germline CDR1 is MNHEY and CDR2 SMNVEV (reference sequence). This CDR3 contains 14 residues. V was pared by 3 bases and J by 2 bases, with 1 base of the junction left unmatched. The CDR3, as DNA: TGTGCCAGCAGTTTGCAGGGGGCCTACAATGAGCAGTTCTTC. Its protein product is CASSLQGAYNEQFF.

The V gene is TRBV28, the J gene TRBJ2-7; 8 bases match TRBD2. The length of the CDR3 is 14 residues. V lost 7 bases and J lost 7; bases outside the gene matches: 12. Germline V gives CDR1 MDHEN, CDR2 SYDVKM. The CDR3 DNA sequence: TGTGCCAGCACCGCAGGCGGGGGGAGAGTGGAGCAGTACTTC. Its protein product is CASTAGGGRVEQYF.

This chain links TRBV9 with TRBJ2-7; 9 bases fit TRBD1. This CDR3 comprises 18 residues. CDR1 and CDR2 from the germline V gene are SGDLS and YYNGEE. The trim removed 0 bases at V and 2 bases at J, leaving 12 bases unmatched. The CDR3 here is CASSVAPISTGGPYEQYF. For the CDR3, the DNA is TGTGCCAGCAGCGTAGCCCCCATTTCGACAGGGGGACCCTACGAGCAGTACTTC.

This rearrangement joins TRBV4-2 to TRBJ2-2; possible D gene TRBD2, 5 bases. V gave up 2 bases and J gave up 3 bases, with 16 bases separating them. Per germline, CDR1 LGHNA and CDR2 YNFKEQ. The CDR3 has 17 residues. The CDR3 DNA reads as TGTGCCAGCAGCCAAAGGTCTCTAGCTACTGACACCGGGGAGCTGTTTTTT. Residues: CASSQRSLATDTGELFF.

This chain uses TRBV6-5 with TRBJ1-5; 7 positions agree with TRBD1. The CDR3 runs to 14 residues. Germline CDR1 reads MNHEY; CDR2 reads SVGAGI. V was pared by 7 bases and J by 6 bases, with 9 bases of the junction left unmatched. The CDR3 bases are TGTGCCAGCATTGTGGACAGGAGGGGTCAGCCCCAGCATTTT. It yields the protein CASIVDRRGQPQHF.

This chain uses TRBV18 with TRBJ2-7; no reliable D call. Germline V gene data show CDR1 as KGHSH and CDR2 as LQKENI. V was trimmed by 3 bases and J by 5 bases, leaving 8 bases between them. CDR3 length: 12 amino acids. The CDR3 nucleotides read TGTGCCAGCTCACCCGGGTCGAACGAGCAGTACTTC. This sequence encodes CASSPGSNEQYF.

V usage is TRBV27 and J usage is TRBJ2-1; D may be TRBD2 (7 bases). Germline V gene data show CDR1 as MNHEY and CDR2 as SMNVEV (reference sequence). This CDR3 is 15 amino acids long. Trimming removed 3 bases from V and 5 bases from J, with 14 bases in between. The CDR3 coding sequence is TGTGCCAGCAGTTTTGTAGGGGGGACTAACAATGAGCAGTTCTTC. Protein sequence: CASSFVGGTNNEQFF.

This sequence joins TRBV20-1 and TRBJ1-4; D perhaps matches TRBD1 (5 bases). The CDR3 spans 14 residues. Trimming shortened V by 3 bases and J by 7 bases, and 15 bases separated the two germline ends. Germline CDR1 is DFQATT and CDR2 is SNEGSKA (reference sequence). The CDR3 loop is CSASLGDAGEKLFF. The CDR3 DNA sequence: TGCAGTGCTAGTCTAGGGGATGCCGGTGAAAAACTGTTTTTT.

The CDR3, as DNA: TGTGCCAGTAGCCACAGGGGCTACGAGCAGTACTTC. Amino acids: CASSHRGYEQYF. The chain couples TRBV19 to TRBJ2-7, with TRBD1 identical over 7 bases. This CDR3 is built from 12 residues. The trim removed 6 bases at V and 3 bases at J, leaving 2 bases unmatched. Germline assignment: CDR1 LNHDA and CDR2 SQIVND (reference sequence).

This clone was observed a single time. V and J are TRBV30 and TRBJ2-7; D might be TRBD2 (5 bases). The germline CDR1 and CDR2 sequences are GTSNPN and SVGIG (reference sequence). The CDR3 runs to 13 residues. Trimming removed 2 bases from V and 2 bases from J, with 10 bases in between. The CDR3 DNA reads as TGTGCCTGGAGTACCGGGATCCCCTACGAGCAGTACTTC. This gives the protein CAWSTGIPYEQYF.

This chain joins TRBV6-1 and TRBJ2-7, with 8 bases that match TRBD1. Germline loops: CDR1 MNHNS, CDR2 SASEGT. There are 14 residues in the CDR3. After removal of 1 base from V and 3 bases from J, the junction contained 2 bases not matched to a gene. In nucleotides, the CDR3 is TGTGCCAGCAGTGAAGGGACAGGGTACTACGAGCAGTACTTC. Its translation: CASSEGTGYYEQYF.

V is TRBV6-5 and J is TRBJ2-1, with 8 bases fitting TRBD1. This CDR3 contains 14 residues. The trim removed 5 bases at V and 2 bases at J, leaving 2 bases unmatched. CDR1 and CDR2 (germline): MNHEY, SVGAGI. The CDR3 here is CASSMTGAYNEQFF. Written as DNA, the CDR3 is TGTGCCAGCAGTATGACAGGGGCCTACAATGAGCAGTTCTTC.

The chain has TRBV5-6 and TRBJ2-7; possibly TRBD1 for D (5 bases). V lost 4 bases, J lost 6 bases, and 14 bases lay in between. The germline V gene has CDR1 SGHDT and CDR2 YYEEEE. This CDR3 is 13 amino acids long. The CDR3 bases are TGTGCCAGCAGCCTAGGGGTGGGCCGCGAGCAGTACTTC. As protein: CASSLGVGREQYF. The full variable domain, rest sourced from reference TRBV5-6 and TRBJ2-7, is DAGVTQSPTHLIKTRGQQVTLRCSPKSGHDTVSWYQQALGQGPQFIFQYYEEEERQRGNFPDRFSGHQFPNYSSELNVNALLLGDSALYLCASSLGVGREQYFGPGTRLTVT.

The table lists this clone with a count of one. The V call is TRBV5-4, the J call TRBJ1-6; 7 bases match TRBD1. This CDR3 comprises 16 residues. Germline V lookup: CDR1 SGHNT, CDR2 YYREEE (reference sequence). With 6 bases clipped from V and 1 base from J, the junction kept 7 bases outside the gene matches. The CDR3 sequence: CASTRQGGSYNSPLHF. CDR3 sequence (DNA): TGTGCCAGCACCCGACAGGGAGGTTCCTATAATTCACCCCTCCACTTT.

The CDR3 DNA is TGTGCCAGCAGCTTGGGGCTAGCGGGGTTCTTCAGCACAGATACGCAGTATTTT. Translation gives CASSLGLAGFFSTDTQYF. The V call is TRBV5-8, the J call TRBJ2-3; 9 bases are a match to TRBD2. This CDR3 comprises 18 residues. The J segment lost 0 bases and the V segment lost 0 bases, leaving 8 bases of the junction unmatched. CDR1 is SGHTS, CDR2 YDEGEE, per germline.

The V gene is TRBV5-1, the J gene TRBJ2-1; 10 nucleotides agree with TRBD2. Germline V gene data show CDR1 as SGHRS and CDR2 as YFSETQ. The CDR3 is 16 residues long. The V and J ends lost 2 bases and 2 bases, in that order; junction bases with no gene match: 4. The CDR3 sequence is CASSLPLAGAYNEQFF. CDR3 nucleotides: TGCGCCAGCAGCTTACCTCTAGCGGGGGCCTACAATGAGCAGTTCTTC.

V and J are TRBV30 and TRBJ2-1; D gene uncertain. V dropped 2 bases and J dropped 8 bases, with 13 bases sitting between them. The germline V gene encodes CDR1 GTSNPN and CDR2 SVGIG (reference sequence). CDR3 size: 13 residues. As DNA, the CDR3 is TGTGCCTGGAGTAGATCAAGAGGCTATGAGCAGTTCTTC. Protein sequence: CAWSRSRGYEQFF.

V is TRBV9 and J is TRBJ2-3; D is unclear. Germline V CDR1 and CDR2: SGDLS, YYNGEE. The CDR3 has 14 residues. V gave up 3 bases and J gave up 1 base, with 9 bases separating them. CDR3 region: CASSALFRTDTQYF. The CDR3 nucleotides read TGTGCCAGCAGCGCCTTATTCCGCACAGATACGCAGTATTTT.

This chain uses TRBV19 with TRBJ2-7; TRBD1 might be the D (7 bases). Germline assignment: CDR1 LNHDA and CDR2 SQIVND (reference sequence). The V end lost 10 bases, the J end lost 3 bases, and 22 bases lay between the germline ends. The length of the CDR3 is 15 residues. Here the CDR3 reads CATRQGGTHFYEQYF. The DNA for the CDR3 is TGTGCCACCCGGCAGGGGGGTACACACTTCTACGAGCAGTACTTC. The full variable domain, with the rest looked up from reference TRBV19 and TRBJ2-7, is DGGITQSPKYLFRKEGQNVTLSCEQNLNHDAMYWYRQDPGQGLRLIYYSQIVNDFQKGDIAEGYSVSREKKESFPLTVTSAQKNPTAFYLCATRQGGTHFYEQYFGPGTRLTVT.

The V call is TRBV6-5, the J call TRBJ2-7, with D possibly being TRBD2 (5 bases). V gave up 1 base and J gave up 9 bases, with 19 bases separating them. Germline V lookup: CDR1 MNHEY, CDR2 SVGAGI. The CDR3 contains 15 residues. The CDR3 coding sequence is TGTGCCAGCAGTTACTATGACGCGGGTATGTCGTCGCAGTACTTC. This sequence encodes CASSYYDAGMSSQYF.

J is TRBJ1-6 and V is TRBV12-3 or TRBV12-4; tentative D call: TRBD1 (5 bases). V lost 2 bases and J 10 bases, leaving 9 bases between the germline ends. This CDR3 has 13 residues. CDR3 amino acids: CASSLRQRSPLHF. DNA for the CDR3: TGTGCCAGCAGTTTACGACAGCGCTCACCCCTCCACTTT.

CDR3 DNA sequence: TGTGCCAGCAGCCCGCTACAGGGGGAGATAGGCTACACCTTC. Amino acids: CASSPLQGEIGYTF. The chain combines TRBV14 with TRBJ1-2; TRBD1 agrees at 8 bases. CDR3 size: 14 residues. The germline V gene encodes CDR1 SGHDN and CDR2 FVKESK. V lost 4 bases to trimming and J lost 8 bases; unmatched junction nucleotides: 9. Full variable domain (rest looked up from reference TRBV14 and TRBJ1-2): EAGVTQFPSHSVIEKGQTVTLRCDPISGHDNLYWYRRVMGKEIKFLLHFVKESKQDESGMPNNRFLAERTGGTYSTLKVQPAELEDSGVYFCASSPLQGEIGYTFGSGTRLTVV.

This chain connects TRBV29-1 to TRBJ1-1; 10 nucleotides line up with TRBD1. V dropped 7 bases and J dropped 5; count of bases not matched to a gene: 7. CDR3 length: 13 amino acids. Germline loops: CDR1 SQVTM, CDR2 ANQGSEA. The CDR3 region has the DNA TGCAGCGGTGGGACAGGGGTCCGAACTGAAGCTTTCTTT. It yields the protein CSGGTGVRTEAFF.

The V call is TRBV2, the J call TRBJ1-5; D possibly corresponds to TRBD1 (5 bases). Germline V gene data show CDR1 as SNHLY and CDR2 as FYNNEI. CDR3 size: 16 residues. Trimming removed 4 bases at V and 4 bases at J, with 17 bases between. The CDR3 region is CASSGRWAGQNQPQHF. CDR3 coding DNA: TGTGCCAGCAGTGGTCGGTGGGCAGGGCAAAATCAGCCCCAGCATTTT.

The V gene is TRBV5-5, the J gene TRBJ1-1, with D perhaps TRBD1 (6 bases). Germline V gives CDR1 SGHKS, CDR2 YYEKEE (reference sequence). The CDR3 extends over 14 amino acids. Trimming cost V 7 bases and J 3 bases, with 16 bases left between them. The CDR3 DNA is TGTGCCAGCGTGAATGTGGGGGCTTACACTGAAGCTTTCTTT. This translates into CASVNVGAYTEAFF.

The CDR3 DNA follows: TGTGCCAGCAGCCCACAGGGACAGGGGAGTTCACCCCTCCACTTT. Translating gives CASSPQGQGSSPLHF. V gene TRBV9 combines with J gene TRBJ1-6, with 10 bases lining up with TRBD1. This CDR3 contains 15 residues. After removal of 4 bases from V and 9 bases from J, the junction contained 7 bases not matched to a gene. Germline V gene sequence: CDR1 SGDLS, CDR2 YYNGEE.

The chain carries TRBV6-5 and TRBJ2-5; D might be TRBD1 (5 bases). CDR1 MNHEY and CDR2 SVGAGI come from the germline V gene. V lost 6 bases and J 0 bases, leaving 11 bases between the germline ends. This CDR3 has 14 residues. CDR3 bases: TGTGCCAGCAGAAACTCAGGGTACCAAGAGACCCAGTACTTC. As protein: CASRNSGYQETQYF.

The gene calls are TRBV3-1 (or the pseudogene TRBV3-2) and TRBJ1-5, with 7 bases fitting TRBD1. CDR1 is LGHDT and CDR2 is YNNKEL in the germline V gene (reference sequence). The J segment lost 3 bases and the V segment lost 0 bases, leaving 2 bases of the junction unmatched. The CDR3 consists of 15 residues. This CDR3 reads CASSQEGTVNQPQHF. CDR3 DNA: TGTGCCAGCAGCCAAGAGGGGACAGTCAATCAGCCCCAGCATTTT.

The rearrangement uses TRBV7-9 and TRBJ2-7; 7 nucleotides match TRBD1. V lost 4 bases, J lost 2 bases, and 2 bases stayed unmatched. The germline CDR1 and CDR2 sequences are SEHNR and FQNEAQ (reference sequence). CDR3 length: 13 residues. The CDR3 nucleotides read TGTGCCAGCAGCTCGGGACAGACCTACGAGCAGTACTTC. Residues: CASSSGQTYEQYF. Based on the CDR3 plus reference TRBV7-9 and TRBJ2-7, the full variable domain is DTGVSQNPRHKITKRGQNVTFRCDPISEHNRLYWYRQTLGQGPEFLTYFQNEAQLEKSRLLSDRFSAERPKGSFSTLEIQRTEQGDSAMYLCASSSGQTYEQYFGPGTRLTVT.

The gene calls are TRBV28 and TRBJ1-5; perhaps TRBD1 as D (5 bases). Deletions cut 3 bases from V and 4 bases from J, with 10 bases between. CDR3 length: 14 amino acids. The V gene's germline CDR1 is MDHEN and CDR2 SYDVKM. CDR3 nucleotides: TGTGCCAGCAGTTTGCCTGGGGCTAATCAGCCCCAGCATTTT. Encoded protein: CASSLPGANQPQHF.

V is TRBV28 and J is TRBJ1-2, with unresolved D. Germline V gene lookup returns CDR1 MDHEN and CDR2 SYDVKM. The CDR3 sequence is 11 residues long. Trimming stripped 4 bases from V and 8 bases from J, with 8 bases between. CDR3 amino acids: CASSWTLGYTF. The CDR3 nucleotides are TGTGCCAGCAGTTGGACTCTGGGCTACACCTTC.

The chain carries TRBV19 and TRBJ2-7, with 8 bases identical to TRBD1. With V trimmed by 6 bases and J by 4 bases, 8 bases remained unmatched. CDR1 and CDR2 (germline): LNHDA, SQIVND (reference sequence). The CDR3 sequence is 14 residues long. CDR3 nucleotides: TGTGCCAGTAGGGCGGGGACAGGATCTTACGAGCAGTACTTC. This encodes CASRAGTGSYEQYF.